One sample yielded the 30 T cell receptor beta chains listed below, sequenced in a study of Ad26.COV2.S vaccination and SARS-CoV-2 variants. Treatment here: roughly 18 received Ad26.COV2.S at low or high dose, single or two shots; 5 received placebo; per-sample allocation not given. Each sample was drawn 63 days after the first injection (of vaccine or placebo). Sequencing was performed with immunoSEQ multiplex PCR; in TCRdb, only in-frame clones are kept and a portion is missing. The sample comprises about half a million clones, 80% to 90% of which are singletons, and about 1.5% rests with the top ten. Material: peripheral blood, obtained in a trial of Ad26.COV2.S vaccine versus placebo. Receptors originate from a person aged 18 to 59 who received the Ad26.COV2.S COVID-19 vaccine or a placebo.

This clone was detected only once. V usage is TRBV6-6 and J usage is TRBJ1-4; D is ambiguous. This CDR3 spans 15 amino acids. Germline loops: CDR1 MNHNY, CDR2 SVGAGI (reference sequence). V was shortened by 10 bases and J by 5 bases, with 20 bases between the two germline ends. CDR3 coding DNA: TGTGCCACCCGGGCAAGAGGATTGGAGAATGAAAAACTGTTTTTT. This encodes CATRARGLENEKLFF.

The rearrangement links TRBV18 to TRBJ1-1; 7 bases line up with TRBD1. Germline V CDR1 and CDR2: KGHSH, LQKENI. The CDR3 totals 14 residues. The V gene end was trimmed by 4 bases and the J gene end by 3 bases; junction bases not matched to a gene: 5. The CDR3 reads CASSRDRDDTEAFF. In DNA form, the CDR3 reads TGTGCCAGCTCACGCGACAGGGACGACACTGAAGCTTTCTTT.

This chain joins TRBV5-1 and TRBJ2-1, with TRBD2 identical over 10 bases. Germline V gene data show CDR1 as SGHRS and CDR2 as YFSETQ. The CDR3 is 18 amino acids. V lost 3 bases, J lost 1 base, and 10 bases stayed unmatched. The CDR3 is CASSSFPLAGVSYNEQFF. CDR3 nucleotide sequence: TGCGCCAGCAGCTCATTTCCCCTAGCGGGGGTTTCCTACAATGAGCAGTTCTTC.

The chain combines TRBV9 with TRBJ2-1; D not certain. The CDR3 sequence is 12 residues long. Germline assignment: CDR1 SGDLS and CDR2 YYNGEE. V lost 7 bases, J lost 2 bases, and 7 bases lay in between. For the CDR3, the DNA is TGTGCCAGCGGGCCAACCTACAATGAGCAGTTCTTC. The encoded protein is CASGPTYNEQFF.

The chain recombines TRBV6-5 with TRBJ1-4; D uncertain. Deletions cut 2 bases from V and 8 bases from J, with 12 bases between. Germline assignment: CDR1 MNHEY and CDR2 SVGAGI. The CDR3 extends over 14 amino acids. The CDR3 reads CASSYSARPEKLFF. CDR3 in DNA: TGTGCCAGCAGTTACAGTGCCCGCCCGGAAAAACTGTTTTTT.

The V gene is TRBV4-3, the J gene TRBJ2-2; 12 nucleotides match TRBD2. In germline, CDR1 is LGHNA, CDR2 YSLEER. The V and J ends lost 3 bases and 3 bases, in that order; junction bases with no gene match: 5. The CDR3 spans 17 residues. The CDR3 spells CASSQITSGGYTGELFF. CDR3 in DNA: TGCGCCAGCAGCCAGATTACTAGCGGGGGGTACACCGGGGAGCTGTTTTTT.

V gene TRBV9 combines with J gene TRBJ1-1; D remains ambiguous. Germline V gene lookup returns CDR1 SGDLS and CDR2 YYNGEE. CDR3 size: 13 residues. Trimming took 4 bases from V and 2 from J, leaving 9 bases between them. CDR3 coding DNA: TGTGCCAGCAGCACGGAGGGAAACACTGAAGCTTTCTTT. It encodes CASSTEGNTEAFF.

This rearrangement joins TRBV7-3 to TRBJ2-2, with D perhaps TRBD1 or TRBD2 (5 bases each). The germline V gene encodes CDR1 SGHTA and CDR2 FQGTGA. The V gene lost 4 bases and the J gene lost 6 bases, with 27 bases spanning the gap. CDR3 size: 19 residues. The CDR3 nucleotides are TGTGCCAGCAGCTACTACTTCGGGACCGCAGAACAGTTGTCCGGGGAGCTGTTTTTT. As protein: CASSYYFGTAEQLSGELFF.

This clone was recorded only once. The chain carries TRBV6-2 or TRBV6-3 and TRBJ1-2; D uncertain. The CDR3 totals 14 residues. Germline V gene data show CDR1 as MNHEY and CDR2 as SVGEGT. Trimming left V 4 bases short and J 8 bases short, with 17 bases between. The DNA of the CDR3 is TGTGCCAGCAGTTTCAATACAAGGGAGGGAGGCTACACCTTC. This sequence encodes CASSFNTREGGYTF.

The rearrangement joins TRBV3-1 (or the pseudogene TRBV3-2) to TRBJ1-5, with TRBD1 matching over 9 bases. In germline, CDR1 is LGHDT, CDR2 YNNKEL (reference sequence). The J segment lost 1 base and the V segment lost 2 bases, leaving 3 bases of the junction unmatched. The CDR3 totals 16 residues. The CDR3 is CASSQFGQGSNQPQHF. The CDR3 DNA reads TGTGCCAGCAGCCAATTTGGACAGGGGAGCAATCAGCCCCAGCATTTT.

CDR3 bases: TGTGCCAGCAGCCCCGCGACAGGGCCTTTGGGCTACACCTTC. Translating it yields CASSPATGPLGYTF. The V call is TRBV2, the J call TRBJ1-2, with 7 nucleotides matching TRBD1. Germline V gene sequence: CDR1 SNHLY, CDR2 FYNNEI. The junction had 12 bases not matched to a gene; V was cut back by 6 bases and J by 8 bases. The CDR3 loop spans 14 amino acids.

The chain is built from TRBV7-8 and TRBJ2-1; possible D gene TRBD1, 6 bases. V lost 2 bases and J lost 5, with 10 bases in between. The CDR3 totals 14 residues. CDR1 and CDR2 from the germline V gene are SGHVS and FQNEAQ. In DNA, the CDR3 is TGTGCCAGCAGCTTATGGGCAGGGGACAATGAGCAGTTCTTC. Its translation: CASSLWAGDNEQFF. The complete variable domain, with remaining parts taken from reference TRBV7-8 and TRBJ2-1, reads GAGVSQSPRYKVAKRGQDVALRCDPISGHVSLFWYQQALGQGPEFLTYFQNEAQLDKSGLPSDRFFAERPEGSVSTLKIQRTQQEDSAVYLCASSLWAGDNEQFFGPGTRLTVL.

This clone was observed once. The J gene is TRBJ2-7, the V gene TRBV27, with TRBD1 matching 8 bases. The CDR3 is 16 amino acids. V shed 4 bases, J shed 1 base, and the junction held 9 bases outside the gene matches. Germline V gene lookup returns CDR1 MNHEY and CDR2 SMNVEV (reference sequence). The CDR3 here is CASSSIRTGFSYEQYF. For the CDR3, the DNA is TGTGCCAGCAGTTCAATCCGGACAGGGTTTTCCTACGAGCAGTACTTC.

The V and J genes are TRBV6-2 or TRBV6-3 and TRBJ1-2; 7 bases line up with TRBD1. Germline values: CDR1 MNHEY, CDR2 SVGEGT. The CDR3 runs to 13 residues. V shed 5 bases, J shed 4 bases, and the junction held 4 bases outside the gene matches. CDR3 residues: CASSGGQVYGYTF. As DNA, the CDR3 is TGTGCCAGCAGTGGCGGACAGGTCTATGGCTACACCTTC.

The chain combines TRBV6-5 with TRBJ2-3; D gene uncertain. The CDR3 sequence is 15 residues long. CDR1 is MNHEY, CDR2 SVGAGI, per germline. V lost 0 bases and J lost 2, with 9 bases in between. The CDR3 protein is CASSYSGGPTDTQYF. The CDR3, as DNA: TGTGCCAGCAGTTACTCGGGTGGCCCCACAGATACGCAGTATTTT.

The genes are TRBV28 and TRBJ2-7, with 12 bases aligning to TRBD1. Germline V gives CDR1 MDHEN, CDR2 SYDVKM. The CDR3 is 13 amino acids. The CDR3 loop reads CAIGTGGRREQYF. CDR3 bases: TGTGCAATCGGGACAGGGGGCCGGCGGGAGCAGTACTTC.

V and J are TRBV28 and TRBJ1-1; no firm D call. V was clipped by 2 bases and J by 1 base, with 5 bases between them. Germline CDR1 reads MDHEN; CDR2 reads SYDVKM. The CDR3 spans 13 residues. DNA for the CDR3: TGTGCCAGCAGTTTAAGACCGAACACTGAAGCTTTCTTT. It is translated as CASSLRPNTEAFF.

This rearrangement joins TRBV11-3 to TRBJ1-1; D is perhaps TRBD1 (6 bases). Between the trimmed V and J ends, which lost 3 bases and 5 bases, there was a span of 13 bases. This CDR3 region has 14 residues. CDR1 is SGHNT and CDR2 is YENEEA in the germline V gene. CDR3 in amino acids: CASSFGGRGTEAFF. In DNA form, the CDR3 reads TGTGCCAGCAGCTTCGGGGGGCGTGGTACTGAAGCTTTCTTT. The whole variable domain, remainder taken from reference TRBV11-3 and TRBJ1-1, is EAGVVQSPRYKIIEKKQPVAFWCNPISGHNTLYWYLQNLGQGPELLIRYENEEAVDDSQLPKDRFSAERLKGVDSTLKIQPAELGDSAVYLCASSFGGRGTEAFFGQGTRLTVV.

CDR3 sequence reads: CASSLGTGTTGNTIYF. DNA of the CDR3: TGTGCCAGCAGCTTGGGGACAGGAACAACTGGAAACACCATATATTTT. The chain joins TRBV5-4 to TRBJ1-3; TRBD1 matches at 7 bases. The V segment lost 0 bases and the J segment 2 bases; nucleotides outside the gene matches: 5. Germline values: CDR1 SGHNT, CDR2 YYREEE (reference sequence). The length of the CDR3 is 16 residues.

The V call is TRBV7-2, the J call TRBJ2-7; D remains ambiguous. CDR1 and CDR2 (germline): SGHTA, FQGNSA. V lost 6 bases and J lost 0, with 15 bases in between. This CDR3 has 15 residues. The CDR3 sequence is CASRSMQENSYEQYF. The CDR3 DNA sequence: TGTGCCAGCAGATCAATGCAGGAAAACTCCTACGAGCAGTACTTC.

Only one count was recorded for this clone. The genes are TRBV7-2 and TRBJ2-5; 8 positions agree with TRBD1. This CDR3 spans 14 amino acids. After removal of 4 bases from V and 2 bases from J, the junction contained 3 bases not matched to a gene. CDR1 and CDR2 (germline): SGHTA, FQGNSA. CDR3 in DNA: TGTGCCAGCAGCTCAAGGACAGGGCAAGAGACCCAGTACTTC. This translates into CASSSRTGQETQYF.

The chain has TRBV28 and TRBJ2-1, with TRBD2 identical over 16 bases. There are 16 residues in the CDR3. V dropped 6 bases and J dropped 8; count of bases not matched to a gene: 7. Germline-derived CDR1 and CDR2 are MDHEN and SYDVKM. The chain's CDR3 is CASRRAGTSGGDEQFF. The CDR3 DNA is TGTGCCAGCAGAAGAGCCGGGACTAGCGGGGGGGATGAGCAGTTCTTC.

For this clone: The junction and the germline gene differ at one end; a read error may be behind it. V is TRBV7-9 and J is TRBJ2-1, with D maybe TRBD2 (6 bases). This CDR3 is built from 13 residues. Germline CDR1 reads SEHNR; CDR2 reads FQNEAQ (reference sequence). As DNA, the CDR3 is TGTGCCAGCAGCTTCCCTATGGGGGGTGTTTGGATCTTC. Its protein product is CASSFPMGGVWIF.

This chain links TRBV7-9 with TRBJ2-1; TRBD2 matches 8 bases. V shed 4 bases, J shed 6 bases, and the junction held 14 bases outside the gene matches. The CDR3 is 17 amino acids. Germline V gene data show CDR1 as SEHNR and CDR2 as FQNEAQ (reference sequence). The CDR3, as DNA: TGTGCCAGCAGCTACCCCCCCGCTAGCGGGTTTTTCAATGAGCAGTTCTTC. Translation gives CASSYPPASGFFNEQFF.

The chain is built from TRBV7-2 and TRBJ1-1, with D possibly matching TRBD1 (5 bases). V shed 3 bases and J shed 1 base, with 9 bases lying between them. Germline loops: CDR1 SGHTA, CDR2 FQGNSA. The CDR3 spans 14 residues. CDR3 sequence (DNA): TGTGCCAGCAGCTTTACCGGGGGGAACACTGAAGCTTTCTTT. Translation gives CASSFTGGNTEAFF.

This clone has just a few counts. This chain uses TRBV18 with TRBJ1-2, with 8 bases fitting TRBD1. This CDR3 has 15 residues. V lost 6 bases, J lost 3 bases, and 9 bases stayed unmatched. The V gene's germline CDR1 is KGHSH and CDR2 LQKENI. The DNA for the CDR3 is TGTGCCAGCTCGGCCGGGACAGGAGGGGACTATGGCTACACCTTC. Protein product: CASSAGTGGDYGYTF.

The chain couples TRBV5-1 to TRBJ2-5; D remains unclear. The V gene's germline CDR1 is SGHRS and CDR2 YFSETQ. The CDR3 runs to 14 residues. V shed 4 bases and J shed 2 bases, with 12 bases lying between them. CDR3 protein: CASSPLQGQETQYF. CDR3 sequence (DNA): TGCGCCAGCAGCCCACTACAAGGACAAGAGACCCAGTACTTC.

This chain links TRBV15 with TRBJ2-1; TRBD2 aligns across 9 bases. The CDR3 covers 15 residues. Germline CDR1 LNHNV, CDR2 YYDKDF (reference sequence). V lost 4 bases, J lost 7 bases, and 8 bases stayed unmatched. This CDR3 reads CATSNLAGVGNEQFF. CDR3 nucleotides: TGTGCCACCAGCAACTTAGCGGGAGTTGGGAATGAGCAGTTCTTC.

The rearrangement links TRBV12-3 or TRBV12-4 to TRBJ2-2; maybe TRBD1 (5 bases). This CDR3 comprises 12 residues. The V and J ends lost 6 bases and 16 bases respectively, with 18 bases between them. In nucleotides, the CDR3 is TGTGCCAGCAGCCTGACAGCCAACCCTCCGTTTTTT. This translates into CASSLTANPPFF.

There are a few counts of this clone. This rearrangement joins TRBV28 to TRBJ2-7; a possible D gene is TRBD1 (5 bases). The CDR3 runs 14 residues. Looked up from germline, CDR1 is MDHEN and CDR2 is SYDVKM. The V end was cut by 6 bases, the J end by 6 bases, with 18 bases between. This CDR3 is CASSLTHRLSEQYF. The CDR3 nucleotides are TGTGCCAGCAGCCTAACCCACAGGCTGAGCGAGCAGTACTTC.